The clone carrying this T cell receptor (beta chain) occurred once. What it binds is not known. V was pared by 5 bases and J by 2 bases, with 15 bases between. This CDR3 region has 15 residues. Germline V CDR1 and CDR2: SGHVS, FQNEAQ. This sample was included in a study of OX40 agonist ivuxolimab in advanced cancers. Turning to the study itself: Six ivuxolimab dose levels, 0.01 to 10 mg/kg, were given intravenously every 2 weeks.

Sequencing used immunoSEQ multiplex PCR; TCRdb keeps in-frame clones, though not all of them. The sample lists around 83,000 clones; roughly 84% were seen once. Points from the study as a whole: The work left the antigen specificity of expanded peripheral T cells undetermined.

The sequence was obtained from an adult with an advanced solid tumor such as melanoma, head and neck, liver or kidney cancer. This chain joins TRBV7-8 and TRBJ2-5, with D possibly being TRBD2 (5 bases). Specimen: CD4+ or CD8+ T cells sorted from blood, collected in a trial of the OX40 agonist ivuxolimab. CDR3 sequence reads: CASSPLERAQETQYF. CDR3 in DNA: TGTGCCAGCAGCCCCCTCGAGAGGGCTCAAGAGACCCAGTACTTC.